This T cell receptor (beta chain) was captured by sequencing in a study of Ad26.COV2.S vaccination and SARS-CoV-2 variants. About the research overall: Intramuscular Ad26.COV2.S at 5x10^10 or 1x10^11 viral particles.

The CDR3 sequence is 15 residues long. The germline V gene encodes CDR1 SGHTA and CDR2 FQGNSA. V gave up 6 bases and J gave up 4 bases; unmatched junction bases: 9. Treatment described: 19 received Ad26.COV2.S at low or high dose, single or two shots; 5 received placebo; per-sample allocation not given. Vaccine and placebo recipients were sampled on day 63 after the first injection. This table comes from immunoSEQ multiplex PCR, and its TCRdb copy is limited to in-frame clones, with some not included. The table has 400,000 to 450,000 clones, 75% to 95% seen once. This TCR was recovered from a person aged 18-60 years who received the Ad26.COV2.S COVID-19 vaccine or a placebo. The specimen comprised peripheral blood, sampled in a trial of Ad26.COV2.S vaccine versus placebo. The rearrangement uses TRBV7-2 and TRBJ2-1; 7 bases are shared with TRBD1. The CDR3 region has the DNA TGTGCCAGCAGTCGACAGGGCAGCTTGTACAATGAGCAGTTCTTC. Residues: CASSRQGSLYNEQFF.